This TCR beta chain was observed in a study of technical replicates of blood from a handful of donors (dated by TCRdb to 2016 to 2017). With respect to this clone: No cognate antigen has been identified for it. The sample holds no much larger clone one base away, and base qualities are not on file.

The library was obtained by the immunoSEQ multiplex PCR assay. In TCRdb, the immuneACCESS table is reduced to in-frame sequences with V and J assigned. These tables do not hold every clone; where another copy was compared, an unresolved V gene accounts for under half, and the others remain unexplained. This sample gives tens of thousands of clones in total; approximately 94% of them show up just once. The ten largest clones take up about 0.35% of the sample. The CDR1 and CDR2 encoded by the germline V gene (reference sequence) are LNHNV and YYDKDF. V gives up 0 bases and J gives up 1 base, and the segment between their germline ends measures 14 bases. The CDR3, cysteine through phenylalanine, is 17 amino acids long. Only the CDR3 region is kept as DNA, spanning 51 bases read in frame from base 1.

The sequence was obtained from a human donor in good health. The rearrangement combines TRBV15 with TRBJ2-3; a tentative D call is TRBD1 (6 bases match). The sample taken for sequencing was T cells isolated from PBMCs. The nucleotides are TGTGCCACCAGCAGAGAGGGGGCAGGGATGGGCACAGATACGCAGTATTTT. This is translated as CATSREGAGMGTDTQYF.